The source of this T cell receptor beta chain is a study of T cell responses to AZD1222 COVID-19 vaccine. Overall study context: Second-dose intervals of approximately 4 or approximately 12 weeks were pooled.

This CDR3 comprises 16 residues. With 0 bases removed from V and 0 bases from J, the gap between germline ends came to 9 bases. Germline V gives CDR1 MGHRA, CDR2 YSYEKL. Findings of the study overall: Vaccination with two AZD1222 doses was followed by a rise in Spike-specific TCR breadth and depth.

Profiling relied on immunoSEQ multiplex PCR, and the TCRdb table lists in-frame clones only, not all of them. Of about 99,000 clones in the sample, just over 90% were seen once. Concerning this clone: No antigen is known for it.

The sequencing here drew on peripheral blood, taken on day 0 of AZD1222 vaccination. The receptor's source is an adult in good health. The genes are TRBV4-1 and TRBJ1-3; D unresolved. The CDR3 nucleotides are TGCGCCAGCAGCCAAGATCCGGTAAACTCTGGAAACACCATATATTTT. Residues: CASSQDPVNSGNTIYF.